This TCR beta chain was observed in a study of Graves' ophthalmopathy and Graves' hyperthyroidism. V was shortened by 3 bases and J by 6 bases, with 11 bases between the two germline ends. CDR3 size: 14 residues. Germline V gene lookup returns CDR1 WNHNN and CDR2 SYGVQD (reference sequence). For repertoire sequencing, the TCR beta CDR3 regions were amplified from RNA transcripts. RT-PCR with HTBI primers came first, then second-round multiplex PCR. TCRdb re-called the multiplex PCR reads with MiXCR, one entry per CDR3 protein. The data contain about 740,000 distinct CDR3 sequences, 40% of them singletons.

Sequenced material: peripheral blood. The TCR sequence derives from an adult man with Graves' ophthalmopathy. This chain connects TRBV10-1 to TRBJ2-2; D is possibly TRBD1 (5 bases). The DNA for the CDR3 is TGCGCCAGCAGTGAAAGGACATGGGCCGGGGAGCTGTTTTTT. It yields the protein CASSERTWAGELFF.